Below are 27 T cell receptor beta chains sequenced from a single sample in a study of PD-1 blockade in classical Hodgkin lymphoma. Specified time point: newly diagnosed, previously untreated cHL patient sample. Clones were read by immunoSEQ multiplex PCR, and TCRdb kept only the in-frame ones, dropping some. The sample has approximately 47,000 clones, under 95% seen once. Sequencing was done on a sample of peripheral blood mononuclear cells (PBMCs). Every receptor here comes from a human donor with classical Hodgkin lymphoma.

V and J are TRBV27 and TRBJ1-6, with D possibly matching TRBD1 (5 bases). Germline V gene sequence: CDR1 MNHEY, CDR2 SMNVEV (reference sequence). The CDR3 is 14 residues long. The germline V and J ends were trimmed by 4 bases and 5 bases, with 9 bases remaining between them. CDR3 sequence reads: CASSWGPNNSPLHF. DNA for the CDR3: TGTGCCAGCAGTTGGGGACCTAATAATTCACCCCTCCACTTT.

This chain links TRBV4-2 with TRBJ2-5; tentatively, D is TRBD1 or TRBD2 (5 bases each). CDR3 length equals 14 residues. Germline CDR1 LGHNA, CDR2 YNFKEQ. The V and J ends lost 1 base and 4 bases respectively, with 10 bases between them. As DNA, the CDR3 is TGTGCCAGCAGCCAAGTACTCGGGGCAGAGACCCAGTACTTC. It translates to CASSQVLGAETQYF.

The table lists this clone with a few counts. The V gene is TRBV5-5, the J gene TRBJ2-7; 7 bases are shared with TRBD1. The germline gives CDR1 SGHKS, CDR2 YYEKEE (reference sequence). V lost 4 bases, J lost 2 bases, and 12 bases stayed unmatched. This CDR3 has 16 amino acids. CDR3 in amino acids: CASSPGWATGAYEQYF. The CDR3 nucleotides are TGTGCCAGCAGCCCGGGGTGGGCCACAGGGGCCTACGAGCAGTACTTC. The variable domain in full, completed from reference TRBV5-5 and TRBJ2-7, reads DAGVTQSPTHLIKTRGQQVTLRCSPISGHKSVSWYQQVLGQGPQFIFQYYEKEERGRGNFPDRFSARQFPNYSSELNVNALLLGDSALYLCASSPGWATGAYEQYFGPGTRLTVT.

The chain links TRBV7-9 to TRBJ1-3; tentatively, D is TRBD1 (5 bases). This CDR3 has 16 amino acids. CDR1 SEHNR and CDR2 FQNEAQ come from the germline V gene (reference sequence). V was cut by 5 bases and J by 0 bases, with 14 bases left in between. The CDR3: CASSHFRGVSGNTIYF. Written as DNA, the CDR3 is TGTGCCAGCAGCCATTTCCGGGGGGTCTCTGGAAACACCATATATTTT.

This clone was detected only a few times. This chain joins TRBV15 and TRBJ2-2; 14 bases fit TRBD2. This CDR3 region has 15 residues. V shed 8 bases and J 6 bases; nucleotides not matched to a gene: 5. CDR1 LNHNV and CDR2 YYDKDF come from the germline V gene (reference sequence). The CDR3 DNA sequence: TGTGCCACCCGCTGGGGACTAGCGGGAGCCGGGGAGCTGTTTTTT. Its protein product is CATRWGLAGAGELFF.

This rearrangement joins TRBV29-1 to TRBJ1-3; 8 positions match TRBD1. V was pared by 7 bases and J by 0 bases, with 8 bases of the junction left unmatched. There are 15 residues in the CDR3. Germline CDR1 SQVTM, CDR2 ANQGSEA. CDR3 coding DNA: TGCAGCGCCGCGACAGGGGTCCCCTCTGGAAACACCATATATTTT. It encodes CSAATGVPSGNTIYF.

The rearrangement links TRBV19 to TRBJ2-2; the D is unclear. The length of the CDR3 is 13 residues. V shed 2 bases and J shed 5 bases, with 6 bases lying between them. Germline values: CDR1 LNHDA, CDR2 SQIVND (reference sequence). This CDR3 is CASSISTTGELFF. DNA of the CDR3: TGTGCCAGTAGTATATCGACTACCGGGGAGCTGTTTTTT.

The CDR3 loop is CASSLGATNEKLFF. The CDR3 region has the DNA TGTGCCAGCAGTTTAGGGGCAACTAATGAAAAACTGTTTTTT. The rearrangement uses TRBV27 and TRBJ1-4; D gene ambiguous. Per the germline V gene, CDR1 is MNHEY and CDR2 is SMNVEV (reference sequence). The CDR3 is made up of 14 amino acids. V lost 2 bases and J lost 0, with 4 bases in between.

This clone was counted once. The gene calls are TRBV2 and TRBJ2-1; no clear D gene. CDR1 is SNHLY, CDR2 FYNNEI, per germline. Trimming removed 8 bases from V and 7 bases from J, with 12 bases in between. The CDR3 contains 12 residues. The CDR3 region has the DNA TGTGCCAGCTCAGCCGTTGGGAATGAGCAGTTCTTC. It yields the protein CASSAVGNEQFF.

V usage is TRBV4-1 and J usage is TRBJ2-7, with 11 bases fitting TRBD2. Germline V CDR1 and CDR2: MGHRA, YSYEKL. The length of the CDR3 is 20 residues. Unmatched junction bases numbered 17, after V lost 1 base and J lost 3 bases. Here the CDR3 reads CASSQGLSGRASMKNYEQYF. In DNA, the CDR3 is TGCGCCAGCAGCCAAGGGCTTAGCGGGAGGGCCTCCATGAAGAACTACGAGCAGTACTTC.

The rearrangement uses TRBV19 and TRBJ2-3; 7 bases are shared with TRBD2. V lost 3 bases and J lost 4; bases outside the gene matches: 10. There are 16 residues in the CDR3. Germline assignment: CDR1 LNHDA and CDR2 SQIVND (reference sequence). The CDR3 DNA is TGTGCCAGTAGTATCTTTGCGGGAGTCGGCGCAGATACGCAGTATTTT. Translation gives CASSIFAGVGADTQYF.

The chain recombines TRBV5-1 with TRBJ1-2; TRBD1 aligns across 8 bases. Trimming cost V 4 bases and J 6 bases; bases outside gene matches: 17. CDR1 is SGHRS and CDR2 is YFSETQ in the germline V gene. The CDR3 covers 17 residues. The CDR3 loop is CASSGNRDRNSHDGYTF. Here the CDR3 DNA reads TGCGCCAGCAGCGGGAACCGGGACAGGAATAGTCATGATGGCTACACCTTC.

This chain uses TRBV11-2 with TRBJ1-2; no reliable D call. This CDR3 spans 14 amino acids. Germline CDR1 is SGHAT and CDR2 is FQNNGV. With 2 bases removed from V and 8 bases from J, the gap between germline ends came to 15 bases. The CDR3: CASSLSRVVRGYTF. The CDR3 nucleotides are TGTGCCAGCAGCTTAAGTCGGGTTGTGCGAGGCTACACCTTC.

This chain joins TRBV5-1 and TRBJ1-1; 7 positions agree with TRBD1. Germline trimming cut 0 bases from V and 6 bases from J; bases unmatched to any gene: 5. CDR1 and CDR2 from the germline V gene are SGHRS and YFSETQ. This CDR3 spans 14 amino acids. The CDR3 DNA reads TGCGCCAGCAGCTTGGCGACAGGGAGCGCTGAAGCTTTCTTT. Translating it yields CASSLATGSAEAFF.

This chain links TRBV7-2 with TRBJ2-1, with D perhaps being TRBD1 or TRBD2 (6 bases each). V gave up 5 bases and J gave up 8 bases, with 16 bases separating them. CDR3 length: 14 amino acids. Germline V gives CDR1 SGHTA, CDR2 FQGNSA. CDR3 bases: TGTGCCAGCAGCCCCGGGTCCGGGGGCGATGAGCAGTTCTTC. Its protein product is CASSPGSGGDEQFF.

The rearrangement joins TRBV29-1 to TRBJ1-2; a weak D match, TRBD1 (5 bases). The V end was cut by 5 bases, the J end by 3 bases, with 10 bases between. The length of the CDR3 is 12 residues. Germline-derived CDR1 and CDR2 are SQVTM and ANQGSEA. The CDR3 here is CSVLGEDYGYTF. As DNA, the CDR3 is TGCAGCGTTCTGGGGGAAGACTATGGCTACACCTTC.

There are a few counts of this clone. The chain recombines TRBV27 with TRBJ1-5; D possibly corresponds to TRBD1 (5 bases). V lost 4 bases and J 2 bases, leaving 12 bases between the germline ends. Germline CDR1 is MNHEY and CDR2 is SMNVEV (reference sequence). The CDR3 extends over 15 amino acids. CDR3 sequence reads: CASSSGTRGNQPQHF. In DNA, the CDR3 is TGTGCCAGCAGTTCCGGGACGAGGGGCAATCAGCCCCAGCATTTT.

This chain joins TRBV14 and TRBJ1-2; D gene ambiguous. V was pared by 4 bases and J by 7 bases, with 10 bases between. The CDR3 has 12 residues. Germline CDR1 reads SGHDN; CDR2 reads FVKESK. CDR3: CASSRTHGGYTF. In DNA form, the CDR3 reads TGTGCCAGCAGCCGGACCCATGGTGGCTACACCTTC.

This chain joins TRBV2 and TRBJ2-1; the match to TRBD2 covers 8 bases. With 5 bases clipped from V and 4 bases from J, the junction kept 7 bases outside the gene matches. The V gene's germline CDR1 is SNHLY and CDR2 FYNNEI. This CDR3 contains 15 residues. CDR3 region: CASSSPTSEYNEQFF. The CDR3 DNA is TGTGCCAGCAGTTCTCCGACTAGCGAGTACAATGAGCAGTTCTTC.

This clone showed up just a few times. The same CDR3 is also encoded by other DNA sequences in this sample. This chain connects TRBV5-1 to TRBJ2-5, with D uncertain. Trimming left V 0 bases short and J 3 bases short, with 3 bases between. The CDR3 has 12 residues. Per germline, CDR1 SGHRS and CDR2 YFSETQ. The CDR3 sequence is CASSLGKETQYF. The DNA for the CDR3 is TGCGCCAGCAGCTTGGGCAAAGAGACCCAGTACTTC.

The chain combines TRBV7-8 with TRBJ1-1, with D unresolved. Germline V CDR1 and CDR2: SGHVS, FQNEAQ. V was trimmed by 1 base and J by 10 bases, leaving 13 bases between them. This CDR3 spans 13 amino acids. The CDR3, as DNA: TGTGCCAGCAGCTTAGGAGGGCCCCCTGGAGCTTTCTTT. Amino acids: CASSLGGPPGAFF.

J is TRBJ2-7 and V is TRBV12-2; TRBD2, as called in the table, went unchecked against the DNA. TRBV12-2 has pseudogene status. The CDR3 is 18 amino acids. CDR3 DNA sequence: TGTGCAAGTCGCTTAGTATTAATATTGCGGGGGGAGGCCTACGAGCAGTACGTC. Amino acid sequence: CASRLVLILRGEAYEQYV.

V gene TRBV6-6 combines with J gene TRBJ1-4, with TRBD1 as a possible D gene (6 bases). The CDR3 is 16 residues long. Looked up from germline, CDR1 is MNHNY and CDR2 is SVGAGI (reference sequence). The V end lost 2 bases, the J end lost 7 bases, and 17 bases lay between the germline ends. CDR3 loop: CASSYPGQSGGEKLFF. The CDR3 nucleotides read TGTGCCAGCAGTTACCCCGGACAGTCTGGAGGTGAAAAACTGTTTTTT.

The rearrangement links TRBV2 to TRBJ1-4, with TRBD1 as a possible D gene (5 bases). Trimming took 7 bases from V and 7 from J, leaving 13 bases between them. Germline CDR1 reads SNHLY; CDR2 reads FYNNEI. This CDR3 contains 13 residues. CDR3 protein: CASTRQGSEKLFF. CDR3 DNA sequence: TGTGCCAGCACGCGGCAGGGTTCTGAAAAACTGTTTTTT.

The chain carries TRBV5-1 and TRBJ2-7, with D uncertain. The V end was cut by 1 base, the J end by 3 bases, with 8 bases between. Germline V gene data show CDR1 as SGHRS and CDR2 as YFSETQ. The CDR3 has 13 residues. The CDR3 region is CASSLRPDYEQYF. The CDR3 coding sequence is TGCGCCAGCAGCTTGCGACCAGACTACGAGCAGTACTTC.

The rearrangement joins TRBV25-1 to TRBJ2-5, with D maybe TRBD1 (6 bases). This CDR3 region has 13 residues. The germline CDR1 and CDR2 sequences are MGHDK and SYGVNS. Trimming stripped 4 bases from V and 5 bases from J, with 11 bases between. CDR3 residues: CASSGFQGETQYF. The CDR3 DNA follows: TGTGCCAGCAGTGGGTTTCAGGGGGAGACCCAGTACTTC.

The chain uses TRBV11-2 and TRBJ2-2, with D perhaps TRBD1 (5 bases). This CDR3 has 14 residues. CDR1 and CDR2 (germline): SGHAT, FQNNGV. V was shortened by 1 base and J by 6 bases, with 9 bases between the two germline ends. The CDR3 DNA reads as TGTGCCAGCAGCTTAGTCAGGGTTGCCGGGGAGCTGTTTTTT. Amino acid sequence: CASSLVRVAGELFF.